The rows below give T cell receptor beta chains drawn from one sample of a study of molecular identifiers for immune sequencing clone quantification. TCRdb used MiXCR to reprocess the PCR reads, holding one entry per CDR3 protein. Of approximately 320,000 distinct CDR3 sequences in the sample, roughly 23% are singletons; the top ten hold 0.74%. Sequences were obtained from naive CD8+ T cells from blood, with Jurkat cell RNA spiked in. The receptors were gathered from a human donor in good health. Some libraries in this study had Jurkat cell RNA spiked in. The CDR3 runs from the conserved cysteine through the conserved F or W. The order of the fields is clone size, V gene, CDR3 protein. Expanded clones get a size class; other rows say once, few or many, or leave the size out.

>.|TRBV27
CASSLGPPQVYSNQPQHF
>.|TRBV28
CASSFRGIRYEQYF
>many|TRBV29-1
CSVDGTGELFF
>many|TRBV7-2
CASSLLGEWGPQHF
>few|TRBV7-9
CASSLAWGSTSTDTQYF
>many|TRBV2
CASSGEDRELFF
>.|TRBV7-9
CASGLAETSGGYTDTQYF
>once|TRBV28
CASNQTQGISGYTF
>many|TRBV2
CATQFGGTGLNEKLFF
>many|TRBV6-2/TRBV6-3
CASSPASGRDEQFF
>many|TRBV29-1
CSVDQGQGTEAFF
>many|TRBV20-1
CSARDSTSGNNEQFF
>many|TRBV28
CASSPWGSGANVLTF
>many|TRBV6-6
CASRRTTRGRIDEQFF
>few|TRBV19
CASSTAWDGDYEQYF
>few|TRBV24-1
CATSDSEGVADTQYF
>few|TRBV4-3
CASSLGTGGAGNTEAFF
>few|TRBV30
CAWSEGSGYNEQFF
>few|TRBV7-9
CASSTDFYEQYF
>few|TRBV27
CASSWSSGTHLGLYF
>many|TRBV29-1
CSVRPDYGYTF
>many|TRBV6-5
CASTALAGVEQYF
>few|TRBV4-3
CASSQDIGGQPQHF
>many|TRBV14
CASSQAQGDYEQYF
>few|TRBV28
CASSLLPENTTYF
>.|TRBV28
CASTLPRAINTGELFF
>many|TRBV27
CASSLIGDVRYF
>few|TRBV19
CASSIGTRGDNEQFF
>many|TRBV12-3/TRBV12-4
CASSFGEKLFF
>many|TRBV20-1
CSVKTGQGGNTIYF
>many|TRBV6-5
CASSYVAGEAETQYF
>many|TRBV24-1
CATSDLAVNQPQHF
>.|TRBV2
CASSRGGTRYEQYF
>many|TRBV5-4
CASSTPGSRDSPLHF
>few|TRBV12-3/TRBV12-4
CASRGRQETQYF
>few|TRBV6-1
CASRTVGRNQPQHF
>.|TRBV19
CASSAGANTGELFF
>few|TRBV4-3
CASSRVPGTDTGELFF
>many|TRBV7-9
CASSLAGGEADTQYF
>.|TRBV11-2
CASSPDFQETQYF
>.|TRBV10-2
CATSEYQETQYF
>.|TRBV27
CASIGTTEAFF
>few|TRBV27
CASSSIRGQGGQNIQYF
>few|TRBV6-6
CASRQGSDTGELFF
>once|TRBV4-1
CASSQGPTLYNEHFF
>few|TRBV27
CASSLVNTNTGELFF
>.|TRBV9
CASTPYGGAGNSPLHF
>few|TRBV4-3
CASTLTGNTEAFF
>many|TRBV7-9
CASSPPNTGAEQYF
>.|TRBV4-1
CASSQLPGDTYNEQFF
>many|TRBV7-9
CASSLGGTGEQYF
>many|TRBV6-2/TRBV6-3
CASSYDPNTEAFF